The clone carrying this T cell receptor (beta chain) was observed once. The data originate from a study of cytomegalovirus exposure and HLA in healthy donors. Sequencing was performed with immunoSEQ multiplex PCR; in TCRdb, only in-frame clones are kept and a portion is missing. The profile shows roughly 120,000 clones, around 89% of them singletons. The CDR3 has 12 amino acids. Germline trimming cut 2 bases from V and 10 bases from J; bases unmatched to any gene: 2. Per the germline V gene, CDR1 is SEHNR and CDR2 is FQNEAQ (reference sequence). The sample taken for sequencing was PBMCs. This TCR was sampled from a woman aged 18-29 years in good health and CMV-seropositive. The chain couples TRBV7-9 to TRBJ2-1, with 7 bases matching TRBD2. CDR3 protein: CASSLIGGEQFF. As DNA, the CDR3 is TGTGCCAGCAGCTTAATCGGGGGGGAGCAGTTCTTC.